The 8 T cell receptor beta chains given below trace back to one sample, sequenced in a study of T cell responses to AZD1222 COVID-19 vaccine. Clones were read by immunoSEQ multiplex PCR, and TCRdb kept only the in-frame ones, dropping some. This sample has roughly 78,000 clones, with around four fifths found just once. The source was peripheral blood, collected on day 0 of AZD1222 vaccination. These receptors were obtained from an adult in good health.

The V gene is TRBV24-1, the J gene TRBJ1-6, with a weak D call TRBD1 (6 bases). The length of the CDR3 is 18 residues. In germline, CDR1 is KGHDR, CDR2 SFDVKD. V was trimmed by 4 bases and J by 7 bases, leaving 22 bases between them. In DNA, the CDR3 is TGTGCCACCAGTGAACCCTTTTGGGGGGGCAATGCGAATTCACCCCTCCACTTT. Its translation: CATSEPFWGGNANSPLHF.

The chain has TRBV10-3 and TRBJ1-6; D not resolved. The CDR3 has 15 residues. V lost 2 bases, J lost 5 bases, and 10 bases lay in between. The germline gives CDR1 ENHRY, CDR2 SYGVKD. CDR3 nucleotide sequence: TGTGCCATCAGTGAGCAGCCAAGGGATAATTCACCCCTCCACTTT. It is translated as CAISEQPRDNSPLHF.

The chain combines TRBV7-2 with TRBJ2-3, with TRBD1 identical over 7 bases. CDR1 and CDR2 (germline): SGHTA, FQGNSA. The length of the CDR3 is 17 residues. Trimming cost V 2 bases and J 0 bases; bases outside gene matches: 8. The CDR3 DNA is TGTGCCAGCAGCTTAAGTTCGGGACAGACGAGCACAGATACGCAGTATTTT. This encodes CASSLSSGQTSTDTQYF. Based on the CDR3 plus reference TRBV7-2 and TRBJ2-3, the full variable domain is GAGVSQSPSNKVTEKGKDVELRCDPISGHTALYWYRQSLGQGLEFLIYFQGNSAPDKSGLPSDRFSAERTGGSVSTLTIQRTQQEDSAVYLCASSLSSGQTSTDTQYFGPGTRLTVL.

This clone was observed a few times. The CDR3 sequence is CVVSGGGTEAFF. CDR3 sequence (DNA): TGTGTGGTGTCAGGGGGTGGCACTGAAGCTTTCTTT. This chain connects TRBV12-3 or TRBV12-4 to TRBJ1-1, with TRBD1 matching over 7 bases. The CDR3 loop spans 12 amino acids.

The gene calls are TRBV20-1 and TRBJ1-1, with D uncertain. This CDR3 has 10 amino acids. CDR1 is DFQATT, CDR2 SNEGSKA, per germline (reference sequence). V was shortened by 5 bases and J by 10 bases, with 11 bases between the two germline ends. Here the CDR3 reads CSAAPGVAFF. The CDR3 nucleotides read TGCAGTGCTGCGCCTGGAGTAGCTTTCTTT.

The genes are TRBV27 and TRBJ2-5; 10 nucleotides line up with TRBD2. CDR3 length: 16 amino acids. The germline V gene has CDR1 MNHEY and CDR2 SMNVEV (reference sequence). J was trimmed by 7 bases and V by 2 bases; bases with no gene match: 10. CDR3 loop: CASSLKLAGPLGTQYF. The CDR3 DNA is TGTGCCAGCAGTTTAAAACTAGCGGGGCCTCTGGGGACCCAGTACTTC.

This clone has just one count. V is TRBV19 and J is TRBJ1-4, with no clear D. V dropped 6 bases and J dropped 4 bases, with 9 bases sitting between them. CDR3 size: 13 residues. Germline V gives CDR1 LNHDA, CDR2 SQIVND (reference sequence). The CDR3 loop reads CASRWGNNEKLFF. CDR3 nucleotides: TGTGCCAGTAGGTGGGGAAATAATGAAAAACTGTTTTTT.

The genes are TRBV30 and TRBJ1-4, with D unclear. Trimming removed 0 bases from V and 7 bases from J, with 15 bases in between. The length of the CDR3 is 15 residues. CDR1 is GTSNPN, CDR2 SVGIG, per germline (reference sequence). This CDR3 reads CAWSVSDLISEKLFF. The CDR3 region has the DNA TGTGCCTGGAGTGTATCTGATTTAATTTCTGAAAAACTGTTTTTT.